These T cell receptor beta chains were read from a single sample in a study of beta chain features in type 1 diabetes. Using immunoSEQ multiplex PCR, the repertoire was profiled, and TCRdb retains in-frame clones only, with some absent. Here the sample spans about 260,000 clones, 68% being singletons. The sequenced material came from naive CD4+ T cells from blood. Every receptor here comes from a young man in good health. Each CDR3 is given without its conserved first and last residue. Size values are once, few and many counts, or a class for expanded clones, and some rows have none.

v_gene: TRBV2
j_gene: TRBJ1-5
len: 10
abundance: -
CDR3aa: ASRQPNQPQH

v_gene: TRBV11-2
j_gene: TRBJ2-7
len: 15
abundance: few
CDR3aa: ASSSYLGDLSSYEQY

v_gene: TRBV7-9
j_gene: TRBJ2-5
len: 11
abundance: -
CDR3aa: ASSLGRAETQY

v_gene: TRBV30
j_gene: TRBJ2-4
len: 13
abundance: -
CDR3aa: AWSVHKGEGNIQY

v_gene: TRBV30
j_gene: TRBJ2-7
len: 12
abundance: -
CDR3aa: AWSGTLGPYEQY

v_gene: TRBV29-1
j_gene: TRBJ1-2
len: 11
abundance: -
CDR3aa: SASGTGGYGYT

v_gene: TRBV4-2
j_gene: TRBJ2-7
len: 14
abundance: -
CDR3aa: ASSPGPGQGVYEQY

v_gene: TRBV18
j_gene: TRBJ2-1
len: 13
abundance: -
CDR3aa: ASSPALLSYNEQF

v_gene: TRBV29-1
j_gene: TRBJ2-5
len: 10
abundance: -
CDR3aa: SVSGTQETQY

v_gene: TRBV30
j_gene: TRBJ2-3
len: 13
abundance: -
CDR3aa: AWSPMPGGTDTQY

v_gene: TRBV4-3
j_gene: TRBJ1-2
len: 13
abundance: -
CDR3aa: ASSFEAEPIYGYT

v_gene: TRBV29-1
j_gene: TRBJ2-3
len: 11
abundance: -
CDR3aa: SVVGRHTDTQY

v_gene: TRBV30
j_gene: TRBJ2-2
len: 11
abundance: few
CDR3aa: AWSPGNTGELF

v_gene: TRBV29-1
j_gene: TRBJ2-7
len: 10
abundance: few
CDR3aa: SVLQGAREQY

v_gene: TRBV29-1
j_gene: TRBJ2-7
len: 10
abundance: few
CDR3aa: SVAGSSYEQY

v_gene: TRBV29-1
j_gene: TRBJ2-5
len: 12
abundance: few
CDR3aa: SVRGGDVGETQY

v_gene: TRBV27
j_gene: TRBJ1-2
len: 11
abundance: -
CDR3aa: ASSFTGSYGYT

v_gene: TRBV9
j_gene: TRBJ2-7
len: 13
abundance: -
CDR3aa: ASSVDPGWSYEQY

v_gene: TRBV6-1
j_gene: TRBJ1-1
len: 10
abundance: -
CDR3aa: ASSVKNTEAF

v_gene: TRBV30
j_gene: TRBJ1-1
len: 10
abundance: few
CDR3aa: AWSPRGDEAF

v_gene: TRBV7-2
j_gene: TRBJ1-1
len: 11
abundance: -
CDR3aa: ASSLQGNTEAF

v_gene: TRBV30
j_gene: TRBJ1-2
len: 12
abundance: few
CDR3aa: AWSRDPLNYGYT

v_gene: TRBV4-1
j_gene: TRBJ1-1
len: 12
abundance: once
CDR3aa: ASPQGGGWTEAF

v_gene: TRBV30
j_gene: TRBJ2-1
len: 11
abundance: few
CDR3aa: AHLGLEGNEQF

v_gene: TRBV30
j_gene: TRBJ1-1
len: 10
abundance: -
CDR3aa: AWRHLNTEAF

v_gene: TRBV25-1
j_gene: TRBJ2-3
len: 13
abundance: few
CDR3aa: ASTWTAEGTDTQY

v_gene: TRBV7-2
j_gene: TRBJ2-3
len: 15
abundance: -
CDR3aa: ASSPFRGGRAADTQY

v_gene: TRBV30
j_gene: TRBJ2-7
len: 13
abundance: -
CDR3aa: AWSATTSKGHEQY

v_gene: TRBV25-1
j_gene: TRBJ2-5
len: 14
abundance: -
CDR3aa: ASSAESGLAGETQY

v_gene: TRBV7-2
j_gene: TRBJ2-3
len: 14
abundance: -
CDR3aa: ASSLVSSGGKDTQY

v_gene: TRBV7-2
j_gene: TRBJ2-7
len: 12
abundance: -
CDR3aa: ASSFGGRSLEQY

v_gene: TRBV28
j_gene: TRBJ2-2
len: 11
abundance: -
CDR3aa: ASRRTGSGELF

v_gene: TRBV25-1
j_gene: TRBJ2-5
len: 13
abundance: -
CDR3aa: ASSESYGARETQY

v_gene: TRBV25-1
j_gene: TRBJ2-3
len: 11
abundance: -
CDR3aa: ASGRGITDTQY

v_gene: TRBV20-1
j_gene: TRBJ1-1
len: 9
abundance: -
CDR3aa: SAEDNTEAF

v_gene: TRBV28
j_gene: TRBJ2-1
len: 10
abundance: few
CDR3aa: ASSGTVNEQF

v_gene: TRBV10-3
j_gene: TRBJ2-5
len: 12
abundance: few
CDR3aa: AIGESAAKETQY

v_gene: TRBV30
j_gene: TRBJ2-5
len: 14
abundance: -
CDR3aa: AWSPGLAGRQETQY

v_gene: TRBV30
j_gene: TRBJ2-2
len: 11
abundance: -
CDR3aa: AWSVRGTGELF

v_gene: TRBV5-6
j_gene: TRBJ1-2
len: 14
abundance: -
CDR3aa: ASSYDGGKTNYGYT

v_gene: TRBV25-1
j_gene: TRBJ2-1
len: 9
abundance: -
CDR3aa: ASSTVNEQF

v_gene: TRBV29-1
j_gene: TRBJ1-2
len: 7
abundance: few
CDR3aa: SVGEGYT

v_gene: TRBV29-1
j_gene: TRBJ1-1
len: 11
abundance: -
CDR3aa: SVANFGGTEAF

v_gene: TRBV29-1
j_gene: TRBJ2-5
len: 9
abundance: few
CDR3aa: SVEEGETQY

v_gene: TRBV2
j_gene: TRBJ2-1
len: 10
abundance: -
CDR3aa: ASNSGPNEQF

v_gene: TRBV7-9
j_gene: TRBJ2-5
len: 15
abundance: -
CDR3aa: ASSPRFREGLWETQY

v_gene: TRBV7-2
j_gene: TRBJ2-1
len: 11
abundance: -
CDR3aa: ASSLGLGGEQF

v_gene: TRBV7-2
j_gene: TRBJ2-3
len: 17
abundance: -
CDR3aa: ASSLANLAGGFGTDTQY

v_gene: TRBV5-1
j_gene: TRBJ2-7
len: 14
abundance: -
CDR3aa: ASSLAGTSGIYEQY